This entry describes one TCR beta chain. The germline V gene encodes CDR1 SGHVS and CDR2 FNYEAQ. Trimming left V 1 base short and J 6 bases short, with 21 bases between. CDR3 length: 17 amino acids. The sample comes from a study of blood T cell repertoires in COVID-19. Overall study context: Acute and convalescent COVID-19 specimens originated in the United States, Italy and Spain. T cells, B-cell-depleted T cells, or PBMCs provided the cDNA or gDNA that served as material.

Method: immunoSEQ multiplex PCR; TCRdb's copy keeps in-frame clones and lacks some. This sample has 80,000 or so clones, with 75% to 85% found just once. The sample was peripheral blood. The source is a woman in her seventies with acute or convalescent COVID-19. The chain carries TRBV7-6 and TRBJ1-1; the D gene is possibly TRBD1 (6 bases). The CDR3 DNA is TGTGCCAGCAGCTTAGTGGCCGAGGGGGTGGAGTACGCTGAAGCTTTCTTT. It specifies CASSLVAEGVEYAEAFF. The full variable domain, rest sourced from reference TRBV7-6 and TRBJ1-1, is GAGVSQSPRYKVTKRGQDVALRCDPISGHVSLYWYRQALGQGPEFLTYFNYEAQQDKSGLPNDRFSAERPEGSISTLTIQRTEQRDSAMYRCASSLVAEGVEYAEAFFGQGTRLTVV.